This T cell receptor beta chain emerged from a study of blood T cell repertoires in COVID-19. J was trimmed by 6 bases and V by 8 bases; bases with no gene match: 6. This CDR3 comprises 13 residues. Germline CDR1 and CDR2: ENHRY and SYGVKD. TCRdb's copy holds only in-frame clones and misses some; the assay was immunoSEQ multiplex PCR. The profile shows over 200,000 clones, more than 80% of them singletons. Sequenced sample: PBMCs or T cells enriched from blood (not recorded which). This rearrangement joins TRBV10-3 to TRBJ2-1; TRBD2 agrees at 8 bases. The receptor's source is a man younger than 40 who had recovered from COVID-19. The CDR3 DNA is TGTGCCATCCGGGGGGGCCAGTCCAATGAGCAGTTCTTC. Translated, it gives CAIRGGQSNEQFF.